Listed here is a single TCR beta chain. The germline V gene encodes CDR1 GTSNPN and CDR2 SVGIG (reference sequence). V gave up 7 bases and J gave up 4 bases; unmatched junction bases: 5. The CDR3 has 13 residues. This record belongs to a study of preoperative IRX-2 immunotherapy in early breast cancer. Here immunoSEQ multiplex PCR was the method, and the copy in TCRdb shows in-frame clones only, minus some. In the table there are 30,000 to 45,000 clones, roughly four fifths of which are singletons. Sample treatment: preoperative locoregional IRX-2 cytokine immunotherapy. Patients received preoperative, locoregional IRX-2 cytokine immunotherapy in a phase Ib study.

The V call is TRBV30, the J call TRBJ2-5; 11 nucleotides align to TRBD1. The TCR sequence derives from a human donor with breast cancer. The source was lymph node tissue, collected after IRX-2 immunotherapy. The CDR3: CASGTGGVETQYF. CDR3 sequence (DNA): TGTGCCTCTGGGACAGGGGGAGTAGAGACCCAGTACTTC.